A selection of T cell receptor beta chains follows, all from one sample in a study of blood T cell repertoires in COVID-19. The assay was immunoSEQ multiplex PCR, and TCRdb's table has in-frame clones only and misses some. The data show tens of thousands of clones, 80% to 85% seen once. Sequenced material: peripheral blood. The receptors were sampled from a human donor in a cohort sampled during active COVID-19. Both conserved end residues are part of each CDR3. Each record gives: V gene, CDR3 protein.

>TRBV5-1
CASSFQGAEETQYF
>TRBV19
CASSIRTSGFTDTQYF
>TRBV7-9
CASSPRGDPEAFF
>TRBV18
CASSTDRGIYGYTF
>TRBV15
CATSSTPGNEKLFF
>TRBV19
CASSIDGQGRLGYTF
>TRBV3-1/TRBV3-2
CASSQVPGQVSSGANVLTF
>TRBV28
CASSPRQGAEEQYF
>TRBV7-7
CASSLSLADEQFF
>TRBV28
CASRPPPGGSSDTQYF
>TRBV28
CASSLRTGGQAFF
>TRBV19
CASQVDGKVMNTEAFF
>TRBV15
CATSRARGSGNTIYF
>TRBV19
CASRPGFPRLAGVAGELFF
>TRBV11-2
CASSWAGGSAEQYF
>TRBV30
CAWRAGKVNSPLHF
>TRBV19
CASSDDRGGNQPQHF
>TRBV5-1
CASSLAGNPNEQFF
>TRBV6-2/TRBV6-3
CASSPYGIAELSTDTQYF
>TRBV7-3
CASGVGLNTGELFF
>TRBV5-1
CASSPQPGGPGETQYF
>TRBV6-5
CASSRDYSTGELFF
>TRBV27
CASSFLRGNTEAFF
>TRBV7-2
CASSLDSGSSGNTIYF
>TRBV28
CASSSSGGNEKLFF
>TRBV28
CASSLRGYEQFF
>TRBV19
CASSRGVSSYNEQFF
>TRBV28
CASSVRVSYEQYF
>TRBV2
CASSTSGGNEQFF
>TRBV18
CASSRNRDTNSGNTIYF
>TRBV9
CASSVSGTGDQPQHF
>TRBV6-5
CASSQTANQETQYF
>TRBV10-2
CASRDWTEQNTEAFF
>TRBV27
CASTKVGVGEKLFF
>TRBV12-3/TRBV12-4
CASSLQGNQPQHF
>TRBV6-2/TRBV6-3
CASSPRPQAALSYEQYF
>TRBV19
CASSIDWQNGYTF
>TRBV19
CASSRGRVSTGELFF
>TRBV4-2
CASSQDAGLQPQHF
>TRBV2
CASSRESGTSENTQYF
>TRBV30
CAWRTGVWGEVADTQYF
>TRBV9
CASSVVGGGSTDTQYF
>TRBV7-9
CASSPSVSYGYTF
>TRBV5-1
CASSRGSGSVTGELFF
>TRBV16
CASSQKRGTNTEAFF
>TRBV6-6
CASSYRGQSRDYGYTF
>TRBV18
CASSPDSTIVYGYTF
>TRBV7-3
CASSPVAGTVGELFF
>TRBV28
CASSPLWGVGPGEAFF
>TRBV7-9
CASSQTPDRAVWYF
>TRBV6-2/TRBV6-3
CASSSGLPNYEQYF
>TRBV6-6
CASSLPGEIYEQYF
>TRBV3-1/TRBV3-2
CASSQGLAGSGETQYF
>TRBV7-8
CASSLVGGSITYEQYF
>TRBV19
CASSTRDLAGNTIYF